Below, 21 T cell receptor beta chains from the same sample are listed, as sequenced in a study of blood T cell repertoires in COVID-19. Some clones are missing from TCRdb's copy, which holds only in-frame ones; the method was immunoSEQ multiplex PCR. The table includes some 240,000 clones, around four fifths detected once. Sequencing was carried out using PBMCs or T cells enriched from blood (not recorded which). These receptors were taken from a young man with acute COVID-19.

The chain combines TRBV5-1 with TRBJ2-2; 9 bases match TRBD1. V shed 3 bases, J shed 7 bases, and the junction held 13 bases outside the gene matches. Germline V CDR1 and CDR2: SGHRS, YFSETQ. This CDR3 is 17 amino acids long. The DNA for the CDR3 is TGCGCCAGCAGCTCGAAGGGACAGGGCCAAATGAACGGGGAGCTGTTTTTT. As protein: CASSSKGQGQMNGELFF.

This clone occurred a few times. The CDR3 region is CASSRDSASGTQYF. The CDR3 nucleotides read TGCGCCAGCAGCCGGGACTCAGCGAGTGGGACCCAGTACTTC. V and J are TRBV10-1 and TRBJ2-5; a possible D gene is TRBD2 (6 bases). V was shortened by 6 bases and J by 7 bases, with 18 bases between the two germline ends. The CDR3 runs to 14 residues. Germline CDR1 reads WNHNN; CDR2 reads SYGVQD (reference sequence).

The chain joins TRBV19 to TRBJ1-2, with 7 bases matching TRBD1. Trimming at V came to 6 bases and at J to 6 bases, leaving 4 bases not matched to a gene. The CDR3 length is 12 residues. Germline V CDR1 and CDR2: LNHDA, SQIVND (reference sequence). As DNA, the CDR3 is TGTGCCAGTAGACAGGGGTCGCATGGCTACACCTTC. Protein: CASRQGSHGYTF.

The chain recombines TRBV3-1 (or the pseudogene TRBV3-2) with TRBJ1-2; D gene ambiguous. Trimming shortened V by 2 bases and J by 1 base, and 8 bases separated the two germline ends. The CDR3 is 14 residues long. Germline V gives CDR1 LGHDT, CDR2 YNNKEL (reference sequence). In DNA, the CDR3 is TGTGCCAGCAGCCAACTCCCAGATAACTATGGCTACACCTTC. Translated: CASSQLPDNYGYTF.

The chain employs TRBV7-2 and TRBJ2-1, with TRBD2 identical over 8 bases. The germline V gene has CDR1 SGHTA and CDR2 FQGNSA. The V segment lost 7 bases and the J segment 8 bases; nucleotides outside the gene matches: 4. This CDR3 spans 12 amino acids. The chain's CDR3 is CASIPGGDEQFF. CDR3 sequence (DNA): TGTGCCAGCATCCCCGGGGGGGATGAGCAGTTCTTC.

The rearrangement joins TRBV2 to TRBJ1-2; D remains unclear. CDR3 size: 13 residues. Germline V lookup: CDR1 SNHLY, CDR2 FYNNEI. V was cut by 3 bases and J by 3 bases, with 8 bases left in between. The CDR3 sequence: CASSENRDYGYTF. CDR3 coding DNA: TGTGCCAGCAGTGAGAACCGAGACTATGGCTACACCTTC.

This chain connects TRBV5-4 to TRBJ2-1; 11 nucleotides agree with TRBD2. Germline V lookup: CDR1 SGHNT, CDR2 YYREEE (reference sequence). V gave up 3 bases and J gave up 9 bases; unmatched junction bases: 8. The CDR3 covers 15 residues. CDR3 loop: CASSSGTSGRGEQFF. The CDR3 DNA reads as TGTGCCAGCAGCTCCGGGACTAGCGGTAGAGGTGAGCAGTTCTTC.

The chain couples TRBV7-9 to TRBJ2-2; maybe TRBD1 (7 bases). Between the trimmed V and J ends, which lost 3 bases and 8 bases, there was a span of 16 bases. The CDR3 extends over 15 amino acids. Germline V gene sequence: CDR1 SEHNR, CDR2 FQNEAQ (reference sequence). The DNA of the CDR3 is TGTGCCAGCAGCTTTTCGACAGGGAGGTTGGGGGAGCTGTTTTTT. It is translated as CASSFSTGRLGELFF.

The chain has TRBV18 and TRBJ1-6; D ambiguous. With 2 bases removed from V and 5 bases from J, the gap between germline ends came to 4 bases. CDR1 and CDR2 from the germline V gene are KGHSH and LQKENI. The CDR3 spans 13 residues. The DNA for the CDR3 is TGTGCCAGCTCACCAACAAATAATTCACCCCTCCACTTT. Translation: CASSPTNNSPLHF.

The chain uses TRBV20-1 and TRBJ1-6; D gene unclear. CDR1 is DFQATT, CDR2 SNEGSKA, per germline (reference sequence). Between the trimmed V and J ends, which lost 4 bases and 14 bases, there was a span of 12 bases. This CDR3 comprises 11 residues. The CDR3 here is CSAKTPGALHF. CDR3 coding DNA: TGCAGTGCTAAGACCCCCGGGGCCCTCCACTTT.

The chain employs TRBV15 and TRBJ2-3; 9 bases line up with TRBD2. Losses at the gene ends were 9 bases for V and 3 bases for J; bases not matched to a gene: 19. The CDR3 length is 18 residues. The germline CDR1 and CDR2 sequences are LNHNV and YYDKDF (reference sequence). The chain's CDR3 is CATALGFGGGARTDTQYF. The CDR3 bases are TGTGCCACAGCGCTTGGATTTGGCGGGGGGGCAAGGACAGATACGCAGTATTTT.

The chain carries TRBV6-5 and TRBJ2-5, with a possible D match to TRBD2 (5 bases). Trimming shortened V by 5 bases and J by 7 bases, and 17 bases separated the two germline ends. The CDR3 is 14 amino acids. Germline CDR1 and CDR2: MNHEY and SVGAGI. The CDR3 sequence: CASSQLVGRGTQYF. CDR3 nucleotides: TGTGCCAGCAGTCAACTCGTCGGACGGGGGACCCAGTACTTC.

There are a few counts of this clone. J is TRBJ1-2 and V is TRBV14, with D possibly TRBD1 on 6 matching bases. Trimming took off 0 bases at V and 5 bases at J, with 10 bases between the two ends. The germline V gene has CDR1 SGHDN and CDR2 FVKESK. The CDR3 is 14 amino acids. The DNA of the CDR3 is TGTGCCAGCAGCCAAGATCTGACAGGATATGGCTACACCTTC. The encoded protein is CASSQDLTGYGYTF.

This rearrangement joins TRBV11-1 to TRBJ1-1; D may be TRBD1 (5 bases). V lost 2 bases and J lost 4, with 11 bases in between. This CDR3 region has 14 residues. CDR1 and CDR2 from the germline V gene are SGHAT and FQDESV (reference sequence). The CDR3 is CASSLRWGVTEAFF. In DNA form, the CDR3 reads TGTGCCAGCAGCTTACGGTGGGGCGTCACTGAAGCTTTCTTT.

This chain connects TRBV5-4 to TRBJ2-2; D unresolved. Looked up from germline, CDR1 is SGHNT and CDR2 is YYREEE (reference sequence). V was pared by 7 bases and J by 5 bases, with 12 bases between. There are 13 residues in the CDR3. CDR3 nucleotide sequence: TGTGCCAGCCACCCCCGCGAGACCGGGGAGCTGTTTTTT. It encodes CASHPRETGELFF.

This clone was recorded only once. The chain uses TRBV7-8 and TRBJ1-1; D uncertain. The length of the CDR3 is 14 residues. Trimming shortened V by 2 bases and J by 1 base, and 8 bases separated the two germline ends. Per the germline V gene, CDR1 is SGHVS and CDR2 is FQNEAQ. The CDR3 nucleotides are TGTGCCAGCAGCTTACGAACACCGAACACTGAAGCTTTCTTT. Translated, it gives CASSLRTPNTEAFF. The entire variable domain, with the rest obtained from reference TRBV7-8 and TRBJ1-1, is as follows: GAGVSQSPRYKVAKRGQDVALRCDPISGHVSLFWYQQALGQGPEFLTYFQNEAQLDKSGLPSDRFFAERPEGSVSTLKIQRTQQEDSAVYLCASSLRTPNTEAFFGQGTRLTVV.

CDR3 amino acids: CASSLGGGDTGELFF. The CDR3 bases are TGCGCCAGCAGCTTAGGAGGAGGGGACACCGGGGAGCTGTTTTTT. The rearrangement uses TRBV5-1 and TRBJ2-2, with a possible D match to TRBD2 (6 bases). CDR1 SGHRS and CDR2 YFSETQ come from the germline V gene. This CDR3 contains 15 residues. Trimming shortened V by 2 bases and J by 3 bases, and 11 bases separated the two germline ends. The full variable domain, in which reference TRBV5-1 and TRBJ2-2 provide the parts outside the CDR3, is KAGVTQTPRYLIKTRGQQVTLSCSPISGHRSVSWYQQTPGQGLQFLFEYFSETQRNKGNFPGRFSGRQFSNSRSEMNVSTLELGDSALYLCASSLGGGDTGELFFGEGSRLTVL.

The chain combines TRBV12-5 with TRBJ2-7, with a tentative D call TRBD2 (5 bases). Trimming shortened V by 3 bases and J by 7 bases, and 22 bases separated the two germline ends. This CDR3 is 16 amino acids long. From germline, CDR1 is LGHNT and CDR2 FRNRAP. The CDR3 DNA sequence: TGTGCTAGTGGTTTTCAGCGGAAACGCCTAGGACGGGAGCAGTACGTC. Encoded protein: CASGFQRKRLGREQYV.

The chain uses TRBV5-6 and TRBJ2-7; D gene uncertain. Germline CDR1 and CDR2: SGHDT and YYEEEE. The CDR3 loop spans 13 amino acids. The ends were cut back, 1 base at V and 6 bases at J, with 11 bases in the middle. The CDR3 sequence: CASSLYSRPEQYV. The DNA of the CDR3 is TGTGCCAGCAGCTTGTACAGCCGTCCCGAGCAGTACGTC.

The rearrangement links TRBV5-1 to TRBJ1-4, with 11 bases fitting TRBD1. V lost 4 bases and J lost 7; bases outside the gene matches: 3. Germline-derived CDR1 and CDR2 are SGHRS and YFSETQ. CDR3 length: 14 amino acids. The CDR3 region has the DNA TGCGCCAGCAGCATCGGGACAGGGGGTGAAAAACTGTTTTTT. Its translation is CASSIGTGGEKLFF.

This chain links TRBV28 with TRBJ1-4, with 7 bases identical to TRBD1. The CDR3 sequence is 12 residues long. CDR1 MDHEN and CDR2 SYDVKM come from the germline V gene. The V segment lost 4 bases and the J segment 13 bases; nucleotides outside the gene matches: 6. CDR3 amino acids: CASSSGGLGLFF. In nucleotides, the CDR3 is TGTGCCAGCAGTTCAGGGGGTCTTGGACTGTTTTTT. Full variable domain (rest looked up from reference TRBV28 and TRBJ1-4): DVKVTQSSRYLVKRTGEKVFLECVQDMDHENMFWYRQDPGLGLRLIYFSYDVKMKEKGDIPEGYSVSREKKERFSLILESASTNQTSMYLCASSSGGLGLFFGSGTQLSVL.